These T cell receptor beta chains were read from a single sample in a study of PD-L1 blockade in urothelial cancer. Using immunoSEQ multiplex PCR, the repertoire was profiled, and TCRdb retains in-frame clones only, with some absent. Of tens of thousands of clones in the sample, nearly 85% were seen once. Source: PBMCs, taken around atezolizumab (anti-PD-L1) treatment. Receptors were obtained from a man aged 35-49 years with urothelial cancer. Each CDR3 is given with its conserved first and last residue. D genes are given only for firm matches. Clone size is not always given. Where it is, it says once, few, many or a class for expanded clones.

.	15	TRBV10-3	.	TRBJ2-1	CAISSTRSSYNEQFF	TGTGCCATCAGTTCGACTAGAAGCTCCTACAATGAGCAGTTCTTC
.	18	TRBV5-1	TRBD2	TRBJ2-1	CASARTSGSSPSYNEQFF	TGCGCCAGCGCCCGGACTAGCGGGAGTAGTCCCTCCTACAATGAGCAGTTCTTC
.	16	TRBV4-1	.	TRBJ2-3	CASSQLHRQFTDTQYF	TGCGCCAGCAGCCAACTTCACCGACAATTCACAGATACGCAGTATTTT
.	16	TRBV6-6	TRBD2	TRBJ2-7	CASSYGALAGAYEQYF	TGTGCCAGCAGTTACGGGGCACTAGCGGGAGCCTACGAGCAGTACTTC
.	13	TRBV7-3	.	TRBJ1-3	CASSLTSGNTIYF	TGTGCCAGCAGCTTGACTTCTGGAAACACCATATATTTT
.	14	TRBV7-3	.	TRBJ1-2	CASSPASGERGYTF	TGTGCCAGCAGCCCTGCTTCAGGGGAGCGGGGCTACACCTTC
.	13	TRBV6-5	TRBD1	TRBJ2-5	CASSYTGVETQYF	TGTGCCAGCAGTTACACAGGGGTAGAGACCCAGTACTTC
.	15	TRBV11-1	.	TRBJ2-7	CASSNNFGSADEQYF	TGTGCCAGCAGCAATAACTTCGGGTCAGCGGACGAGCAGTACTTC
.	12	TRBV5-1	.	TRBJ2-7	CASSLSGLEQYF	TGCGCCAGCAGTCTCAGTGGCCTTGAGCAGTACTTC
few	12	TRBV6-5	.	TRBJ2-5	CASTQLRGTQYF	TGTGCCAGCACTCAGCTCCGGGGGACCCAGTACTTC
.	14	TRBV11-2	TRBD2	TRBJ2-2	CASSPQGGSGELFF	TGTGCCAGCAGCCCCCAGGGAGGGTCCGGGGAGCTGTTTTTT
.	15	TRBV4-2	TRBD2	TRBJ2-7	CASSRGISGPYEQYF	TGTGCCAGCAGCCGAGGGATTAGCGGGCCTTACGAGCAGTACTTC
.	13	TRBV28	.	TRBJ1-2	CASAGISFYGYTF	TGTGCCAGCGCCGGGATAAGCTTCTATGGCTACACCTTC
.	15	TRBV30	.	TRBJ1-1	CAWSVRGTPLTEAFF	TGTGCCTGGAGTGTTAGGGGAACTCCGCTTACTGAAGCTTTCTTT
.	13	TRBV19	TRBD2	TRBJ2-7	CASNVAGVKEQYF	TGTGCCAGTAATGTAGCGGGAGTGAAAGAGCAGTACTTC
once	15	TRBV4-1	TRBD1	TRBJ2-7	CASSQAGGANYEQYF	TGCGCCAGCAGCCAAGCAGGGGGCGCAAACTACGAGCAGTACTTC
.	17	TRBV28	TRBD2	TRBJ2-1	CAARGSGSLSSYNEQFF	TGTGCCGCCCGCGGGAGCGGGAGCCTTAGCTCCTACAATGAGCAGTTCTTC
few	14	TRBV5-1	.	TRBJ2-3	CASLRDLSTDTQYF	TGCGCCAGCTTGCGGGATCTTAGCACAGATACGCAGTATTTT
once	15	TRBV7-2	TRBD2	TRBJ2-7	CASSLGGGRNHEQYF	TGTGCCAGCAGCTTAGGGGGCGGGAGGAACCACGAGCAGTACTTC
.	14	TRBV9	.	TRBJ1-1	CASSVDLGRIEAFF	TGTGCCAGCAGCGTAGACCTTGGGCGAATTGAAGCTTTCTTT
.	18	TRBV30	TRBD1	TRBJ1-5	CAWSVTLRDRVSNQPQHF	TGTGCCTGGAGTGTAACCCTCCGGGACAGGGTTTCCAATCAGCCCCAGCATTTT